The 20 T cell receptor beta chains listed next were all sequenced from one sample in a study of blood T cell repertoires in COVID-19. Here immunoSEQ multiplex PCR was the method, and the copy in TCRdb shows in-frame clones only, minus some. The sample lists 210,000 or so clones, 84% seen once, with roughly 20% in the top ten. Material for sequencing was peripheral blood. All receptors come from a woman of 80 years or more with active or convalescent COVID-19.

This clone was picked up a small number of times. This chain links TRBV19 with TRBJ2-2; maybe TRBD2 (6 bases). The CDR3 loop spans 16 amino acids. Trimming removed 4 bases from V and 5 bases from J, with 17 bases in between. Germline-derived CDR1 and CDR2 are LNHDA and SQIVND (reference sequence). Here the CDR3 DNA reads TGTGCCAGTAGTAGCCGTAGACTAGGGTATACCGGGGAGCTGTTTTTT. It translates to CASSSRRLGYTGELFF.

V is TRBV5-5 and J is TRBJ2-1, with 9 bases lining up with TRBD2. The CDR3 has 16 amino acids. V was pared by 0 bases and J by 10 bases, with 11 bases of the junction left unmatched. Germline V lookup: CDR1 SGHKS, CDR2 YYEKEE (reference sequence). The DNA of the CDR3 is TGTGCCAGCAGCTTGGATGCGGGAGGGACGGGAATCGAGCAGTTCTTC. Amino acids: CASSLDAGGTGIEQFF.

This chain uses TRBV6-2 or TRBV6-3 with TRBJ1-1; no reliable D call. The CDR3 has 13 amino acids. V was clipped by 0 bases and J by 4 bases, with 6 bases between them. The V gene's germline CDR1 is MNHEY and CDR2 SVGEGT. CDR3 nucleotide sequence: TGTGCCAGCAGTTACTCGAGGGTCACTGAAGCTTTCTTT. Amino acids: CASSYSRVTEAFF.

The genes are TRBV5-1 and TRBJ2-4; tentative D call: TRBD2 (6 bases). This CDR3 spans 14 amino acids. Germline V CDR1 and CDR2: SGHRS, YFSETQ. V was shortened by 4 bases and J by 7 bases, with 15 bases between the two germline ends. The DNA of the CDR3 is TGCGCCAGCAGCGGCGGACTAACGGGTAACATTCAGTACTTC. Amino acids: CASSGGLTGNIQYF.

The chain combines TRBV20-1 with TRBJ1-5; 8 bases are shared with TRBD1. This CDR3 has 18 residues. CDR1 and CDR2 from the germline V gene are DFQATT and SNEGSKA (reference sequence). The trim removed 3 bases at V and 7 bases at J, leaving 20 bases unmatched. The DNA of the CDR3 is TGCAGTGCTAGTCGTGTTCATCGACAGGGGCTTTACCGGCAGCCCCAGCATTTT. This translates into CSASRVHRQGLYRQPQHF.

The chain joins TRBV5-6 to TRBJ2-3, with D possibly matching TRBD2 (6 bases). V dropped 6 bases and J dropped 0 bases, with 14 bases sitting between them. The CDR3 sequence is 15 residues long. Germline CDR1 reads SGHDT; CDR2 reads YYEEEE. CDR3 region: CASNRGRTSTDTQYF. The CDR3 DNA is TGTGCCAGCAACCGGGGGAGGACTAGCACAGATACGCAGTATTTT.

The chain employs TRBV9 and TRBJ2-1; 7 bases line up with TRBD1. Germline-derived CDR1 and CDR2 are SGDLS and YYNGEE. The CDR3 contains 15 residues. Losses at the gene ends were 2 bases for V and 5 bases for J; bases not matched to a gene: 7. This CDR3 reads CASSVRRQGNNEQFF. CDR3 coding DNA: TGTGCCAGCAGCGTTAGGCGACAGGGCAACAATGAGCAGTTCTTC.

V and J are TRBV12-3 or TRBV12-4 and TRBJ1-1, with TRBD1 identical over 7 bases. Trimming at V came to 3 bases and at J to 8 bases, leaving 3 bases not matched to a gene. CDR3 length equals 12 residues. DNA of the CDR3: TGTGCCAGCAGTTTCTGGACAGGCGAAGCTTTCTTT. It translates to CASSFWTGEAFF.

This chain links TRBV5-1 with TRBJ1-1; D not certain. Trimming stripped 0 bases from V and 1 base from J, with 13 bases between. Germline V CDR1 and CDR2: SGHRS, YFSETQ. The length of the CDR3 is 16 residues. CDR3 region: CASSLVPTNSNTEAFF. In nucleotides, the CDR3 is TGCGCCAGCAGCTTGGTTCCCACAAATTCGAACACTGAAGCTTTCTTT.

The rearrangement uses TRBV29-1 and TRBJ1-2, with D uncertain. V gave up 0 bases and J gave up 2 bases, with 19 bases separating them. This CDR3 spans 17 amino acids. From germline, CDR1 is SQVTM and CDR2 ANQGSEA. This CDR3 is CSVEDTPLSVLNYGYTF. CDR3 coding DNA: TGCAGCGTTGAAGATACCCCACTTTCTGTTCTGAACTATGGCTACACCTTC.

The genes are TRBV2 and TRBJ2-7, with a tentative D call TRBD1 (6 bases). Germline V lookup: CDR1 SNHLY, CDR2 FYNNEI. V shed 4 bases and J shed 5 bases, with 15 bases lying between them. The CDR3 spans 14 residues. CDR3: CASSADGTWDEQYF. CDR3 nucleotides: TGTGCCAGCAGTGCCGACGGGACATGGGACGAGCAGTACTTC.

This sequence joins TRBV5-1 and TRBJ1-3; D call uncertain. Germline CDR1 reads SGHRS; CDR2 reads YFSETQ. Trimming pared 4 bases from V and 8 bases from J, leaving 16 bases between. This CDR3 has 14 amino acids. Written as DNA, the CDR3 is TGCGCCAGCAGCGGAAACAGAAATAGCGACACCATATATTTT. This translates into CASSGNRNSDTIYF. Supplemented by reference TRBV5-1 and TRBJ1-3, the full variable domain reads KAGVTQTPRYLIKTRGQQVTLSCSPISGHRSVSWYQQTPGQGLQFLFEYFSETQRNKGNFPGRFSGRQFSNSRSEMNVSTLELGDSALYLCASSGNRNSDTIYFGEGSWLTVV.

The chain recombines TRBV19 with TRBJ1-2; 7 bases align to TRBD1. This CDR3 comprises 14 residues. Germline V gives CDR1 LNHDA, CDR2 SQIVND (reference sequence). Trimming took 7 bases from V and 4 from J; bases not matched to a gene: 9. Here the CDR3 reads CASTTTGASYGYTF. The CDR3 DNA reads as TGTGCCAGTACCACAACAGGGGCGTCCTATGGCTACACCTTC.

The chain recombines TRBV2 with TRBJ1-4; TRBD1 agrees at 8 bases. J lost 8 bases, V lost 4 bases, and 9 bases had no gene match. This CDR3 has 15 residues. Per the germline V gene, CDR1 is SNHLY and CDR2 is FYNNEI. For the CDR3, the DNA is TGTGCCAGCAGTGCCTCCACAGGGGGAGGGGAAAAACTGTTTTTT. Translated: CASSASTGGGEKLFF.

This clone occurred many times. The V and J genes are TRBV15 and TRBJ2-2; 8 bases fit TRBD1. The CDR3 spans 15 residues. V trimming: 1 base; J trimming: 7 bases; junction bases outside the gene matches: 5. Germline V gene lookup returns CDR1 LNHNV and CDR2 YYDKDF (reference sequence). The DNA of the CDR3 is TGTGCCACCAGCAGAGCCAGGACAGGGATCGGGGAGCTGTTTTTT. Its translation is CATSRARTGIGELFF. The whole variable domain, filled in from reference TRBV15 and TRBJ2-2, reads DAMVIQNPRYQVTQFGKPVTLSCSQTLNHNVMYWYQQKSSQAPKLLFHYYDKDFNNEADTPDNFQSRRPNTSFCFLDIRSPGLGDTAMYLCATSRARTGIGELFFGEGSRLTVL.

This clone showed up just once. CDR3: CASSFSGSYSDTQYF. In DNA form, the CDR3 reads TGCGCCAGCAGTTTTAGCGGGAGTTATTCAGATACGCAGTATTTT. V and J are TRBV5-1 and TRBJ2-3, with 9 bases aligning to TRBD2. Germline lookup yields CDR1 SGHRS and CDR2 YFSETQ. The CDR3 sequence is 15 residues long. After removal of 5 bases from V and 4 bases from J, the junction contained 8 bases not matched to a gene.

The chain combines TRBV7-2 with TRBJ2-1, with D possibly matching TRBD2 (5 bases). Trimming removed 5 bases from V and 6 bases from J, with 17 bases in between. Per germline, CDR1 SGHTA and CDR2 FQGNSA. This CDR3 contains 15 residues. The CDR3 sequence is CASSPQLRDSNEQFF. In DNA, the CDR3 is TGTGCCAGCAGCCCGCAGCTACGGGATAGCAATGAGCAGTTCTTC.

The chain carries TRBV7-2 and TRBJ1-5; D remains ambiguous. The germline CDR1 and CDR2 sequences are SGHTA and FQGNSA. Trimming took off 6 bases at V and 0 bases at J, with 9 bases between the two ends. The CDR3 consists of 14 residues. CDR3 sequence reads: CASSPNLSNQPQHF. For the CDR3, the DNA is TGTGCCAGCAGTCCTAATCTTAGCAATCAGCCCCAGCATTTT.

The chain is built from TRBV3-1 (or the pseudogene TRBV3-2) and TRBJ2-7, with 10 bases lining up with TRBD2. The CDR3 loop spans 14 amino acids. Trimming at V came to 3 bases and at J to 3 bases, leaving 2 bases not matched to a gene. Germline CDR1 is LGHDT and CDR2 is YNNKEL (reference sequence). CDR3 bases: TGTGCCAGCAGCCAGAGACTAGCGGGCTACGAGCAGTACTTC. Translated: CASSQRLAGYEQYF.

This rearrangement joins TRBV25-1 to TRBJ1-1; D is perhaps TRBD1 (5 bases). V was clipped by 3 bases and J by 1 base, with 12 bases between them. This CDR3 comprises 15 residues. Germline lookup yields CDR1 MGHDK and CDR2 SYGVNS. In nucleotides, the CDR3 is TGTGCCAGCAGTGACTCGACAGAACCGAACACTGAAGCTTTCTTT. This codes for CASSDSTEPNTEAFF.